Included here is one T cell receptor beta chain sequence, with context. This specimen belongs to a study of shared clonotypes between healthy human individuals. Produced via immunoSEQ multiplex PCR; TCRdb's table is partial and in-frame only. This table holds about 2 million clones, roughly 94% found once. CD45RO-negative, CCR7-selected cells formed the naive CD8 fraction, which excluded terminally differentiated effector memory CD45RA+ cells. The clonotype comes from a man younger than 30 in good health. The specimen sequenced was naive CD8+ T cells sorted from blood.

The CDR3 here is CASSLVFAGEDYNEQFF. CDR3 coding DNA: TGTGCCAGCAGCTTAGTCTTCGCGGGGGAGGACTACAATGAGCAGTTCTTC. The chain has TRBV7-2 and TRBJ2-1; TRBD2 aligns across 7 bases. With V trimmed by 1 base and J by 3 bases, 9 bases remained unmatched. The CDR3 totals 17 residues. Germline lookup yields CDR1 SGHTA and CDR2 FQGNSA.